The next 18 T cell receptor beta chains were all read from a single sample in a study of blood T cell repertoires in COVID-19. Profiling relied on immunoSEQ multiplex PCR, and the TCRdb table lists in-frame clones only, not all of them. Of under 450,000 clones detected, 83% appear once; the ten largest clones hold 5.1%. Sequencing was done on a sample of PBMCs or T cells enriched from blood (not recorded which). The receptors here all came from a woman aged 45-60 years who had recovered from COVID-19.

The V gene is TRBV30, the J gene TRBJ1-1; D remains unclear. This CDR3 is 12 amino acids long. The ends were cut back, 5 bases at V and 4 bases at J, with 11 bases in the middle. The germline V gene has CDR1 GTSNPN and CDR2 SVGIG (reference sequence). The CDR3 sequence is CAWLWQATEAFF. Written as DNA, the CDR3 is TGTGCCTGGCTTTGGCAGGCCACTGAAGCTTTCTTT.

The V and J genes are TRBV7-6 and TRBJ1-4, with D possibly matching TRBD1 (5 bases). This CDR3 has 12 amino acids. Trimming pared 5 bases from V and 12 bases from J, leaving 13 bases between. From germline, CDR1 is SGHVS and CDR2 FNYEAQ. CDR3 nucleotide sequence: TGTGCCAGCAGCCCCGGGGGGGGAGAACTGTTTTTT. This encodes CASSPGGGELFF. Variable domain in full (rest from reference TRBV7-6 and TRBJ1-4): GAGVSQSPRYKVTKRGQDVALRCDPISGHVSLYWYRQALGQGPEFLTYFNYEAQQDKSGLPNDRFSAERPEGSISTLTIQRTEQRDSAMYRCASSPGGGELFFGSGTQLSVL.

This clone was observed a few times. V gene TRBV18 combines with J gene TRBJ1-1; maybe TRBD1 (5 bases). The germline V and J ends were trimmed by 0 bases and 0 bases, with 8 bases remaining between them. CDR3 length: 15 residues. The germline V gene has CDR1 KGHSH and CDR2 LQKENI. The CDR3 loop is CASSPPTVMNTEAFF. Here the CDR3 DNA reads TGTGCCAGCTCACCACCGACAGTCATGAACACTGAAGCTTTCTTT.

The V call is TRBV30, the J call TRBJ1-4; 7 bases line up with TRBD1. J lost 8 bases, V lost 3 bases, and 6 bases had no gene match. The CDR3 spans 13 residues. Germline V lookup: CDR1 GTSNPN, CDR2 SVGIG (reference sequence). The CDR3 nucleotides are TGTGCCTGGAGGGACAGGACTCGAGAAAAACTGTTTTTT. It codes for CAWRDRTREKLFF.

V gene TRBV19 combines with J gene TRBJ2-1; 12 bases align to TRBD2. From germline, CDR1 is LNHDA and CDR2 SQIVND (reference sequence). CDR3 length: 16 residues. V lost 2 bases and J lost 8; bases outside the gene matches: 7. The CDR3 spells CASSIQLAGGIDEQFF. The CDR3 DNA is TGTGCCAGTAGTATACAACTAGCGGGGGGTATCGATGAGCAGTTCTTC.

This chain joins TRBV7-2 and TRBJ2-7; D is uncertain. Trimming removed 1 base from V and 5 bases from J, with 15 bases in between. The CDR3 runs to 15 residues. Germline assignment: CDR1 SGHTA and CDR2 FQGNSA. The CDR3 protein is CASSLGRFGLDEQYF. Written as DNA, the CDR3 is TGTGCCAGCAGCTTAGGCAGGTTTGGCCTTGACGAGCAGTACTTC. Full variable domain (remainder filled in from reference TRBV7-2 and TRBJ2-7): GAGVSQSPSNKVTEKGKDVELRCDPISGHTALYWYRQSLGQGLEFLIYFQGNSAPDKSGLPSDRFSAERTGGSVSTLTIQRTQQEDSAVYLCASSLGRFGLDEQYFGPGTRLTVT.

The V gene is TRBV9, the J gene TRBJ1-5; D remains unclear. The V gene's germline CDR1 is SGDLS and CDR2 YYNGEE. This CDR3 has 13 residues. Trimming removed 0 bases at V and 5 bases at J, with 6 bases between. CDR3 sequence: CASSVGHDQPQHF. The CDR3 region has the DNA TGTGCCAGCAGCGTAGGTCATGATCAGCCCCAGCATTTT.

The gene calls are TRBV4-3 and TRBJ1-3, with D perhaps TRBD1 (6 bases). Germline CDR1 LGHNA, CDR2 YSLEER. The length of the CDR3 is 15 residues. The germline V and J ends were trimmed by 0 bases and 3 bases, with 9 bases remaining between them. The CDR3 loop reads CASSQDQGGGNTIYF. Written as DNA, the CDR3 is TGCGCCAGCAGCCAAGATCAAGGGGGTGGAAACACCATATATTTT.

This clone was recorded a few times. The chain couples TRBV2 to TRBJ2-3; 7 bases line up with TRBD1. J gave up 4 bases and V 2 bases, and 9 bases lay outside the gene matches. Germline CDR1 and CDR2: SNHLY and FYNNEI. The CDR3 runs 16 residues. This CDR3 reads CASSESTGWRPDTQYF. The CDR3 DNA reads TGTGCCAGCAGTGAATCGACAGGGTGGAGGCCAGATACGCAGTATTTT.

The table lists this clone with a count of one. V and J are TRBV7-9 and TRBJ1-1; the match to TRBD1 covers 8 bases. Unmatched junction bases numbered 6, after V lost 1 base and J lost 5 bases. This CDR3 contains 15 residues. Germline assignment: CDR1 SEHNR and CDR2 FQNEAQ (reference sequence). Here the CDR3 reads CASSLDRGGDTEAFF. CDR3 nucleotide sequence: TGTGCCAGCAGCTTAGACAGGGGGGGAGATACTGAAGCTTTCTTT.

This clone showed up just once. The chain combines TRBV27 with TRBJ2-7; 12 nucleotides line up with TRBD2. The CDR3 has 16 residues. Germline assignment: CDR1 MNHEY and CDR2 SMNVEV (reference sequence). V gave up 6 bases and J gave up 4 bases; unmatched junction bases: 10. CDR3 sequence: CASSANLGLAGYEQYF. The CDR3 region has the DNA TGTGCCAGCAGCGCAAACCTCGGACTAGCGGGATACGAGCAGTACTTC.

The CDR3 loop is CSAEGVQGSGQYF. The CDR3 bases are TGCAGCGCCGAAGGGGTACAGGGTTCTGGGCAGTACTTC. J is TRBJ2-7 and V is TRBV29-1; D may be TRBD1 (6 bases). The V gene lost 7 bases and the J gene lost 9 bases, with 22 bases spanning the gap. From germline, CDR1 is SQVTM and CDR2 ANQGSEA. The CDR3 is 13 residues long.

This chain joins TRBV7-2 and TRBJ1-1, with D unresolved. Germline assignment: CDR1 SGHTA and CDR2 FQGNSA. V lost 5 bases and J lost 6, with 16 bases in between. The CDR3 totals 14 residues. The CDR3 here is CASSPPDGVPEAFF. CDR3 coding DNA: TGTGCCAGCAGCCCCCCCGACGGGGTACCTGAAGCTTTCTTT.

The chain couples TRBV9 to TRBJ1-1; D may be TRBD1 (5 bases). The V gene lost 0 bases and the J gene lost 4 bases, with 16 bases spanning the gap. From germline, CDR1 is SGDLS and CDR2 YYNGEE. The CDR3 totals 16 residues. For the CDR3, the DNA is TGTGCCAGCAGCGTAGGGTTAGGGATTAGGGGCACTGAAGCTTTCTTT. It yields the protein CASSVGLGIRGTEAFF.

The rearrangement uses TRBV2 and TRBJ1-1, with 7 bases identical to TRBD1. CDR1 SNHLY and CDR2 FYNNEI come from the germline V gene. V gave up 7 bases and J gave up 1 base; unmatched junction bases: 6. The CDR3 extends over 14 amino acids. CDR3 in amino acids: CASTRQGTNTEAFF. CDR3 sequence (DNA): TGTGCCAGCACCCGACAGGGAACGAACACTGAAGCTTTCTTT.

The chain carries TRBV6-4 and TRBJ2-2; 7 bases match TRBD1. Trimming cost V 6 bases and J 4 bases; bases outside gene matches: 5. The CDR3 is 14 residues long. CDR1 and CDR2 from the germline V gene are MRHNA and SNTAGT. The CDR3 spells CASSEDRVTGELFF. CDR3 DNA sequence: TGTGCCAGCAGCGAAGACAGGGTCACCGGGGAGCTGTTTTTT.

This chain joins TRBV7-2 and TRBJ2-1; perhaps TRBD1 as D (6 bases). The CDR3 has 16 residues. Germline-derived CDR1 and CDR2 are SGHTA and FQGNSA. Trimming took 1 base from V and 2 from J, leaving 12 bases between them. The CDR3: CASSLGGPSPYNEQFF. In DNA form, the CDR3 reads TGTGCCAGCAGCTTAGGGGGGCCAAGCCCCTACAATGAGCAGTTCTTC. Combining the CDR3 with reference TRBV7-2 and TRBJ2-1 gives the whole variable domain GAGVSQSPSNKVTEKGKDVELRCDPISGHTALYWYRQSLGQGLEFLIYFQGNSAPDKSGLPSDRFSAERTGGSVSTLTIQRTQQEDSAVYLCASSLGGPSPYNEQFFGPGTRLTVL.

This chain links TRBV5-1 with TRBJ1-1, with no clear D. The ends were cut back, 3 bases at V and 4 bases at J, with 10 bases in the middle. Germline assignment: CDR1 SGHRS and CDR2 YFSETQ. The CDR3 is 13 residues long. The CDR3 sequence is CASSSQGSTEAFF. The CDR3 DNA sequence: TGCGCCAGCAGCTCGCAAGGGAGCACTGAAGCTTTCTTT.